A selection of T cell receptor beta chains follows, all from one sample in a study of shared clonotypes between healthy human individuals. This table comes from immunoSEQ multiplex PCR, and its TCRdb copy is limited to in-frame clones, with some not included. The table shows approximately 650,000 clones, with less than 97% occurring only once. Sequencing was performed on naive CD8+ T cells sorted from blood. Receptor source: a woman in her twenties or thirties in good health. The CDR3 runs from the conserved cysteine through the conserved F or W. Each record gives: CDR3 length, clone size, V gene, D gene, J gene, CDR3 protein, CDR3 DNA. The D gene is left open where the match is weak. Not every row has a clone size; where given, it reads once, few, many or a size class.

13	NA	TRBV19	NA	TRBJ2-7	CASRAGPTYEQYF	TGTGCCAGCCGAGCGGGTCCTACCTACGAGCAGTACTTC
15	once	TRBV21-1	NA	TRBJ2-7	CASSSRQGPSYEQYF	TGTGCCAGCAGCAGCCGACAGGGGCCTTCTTACGAGCAGTACTTC
15	NA	TRBV30	NA	TRBJ1-3	CAWSTMGPRLDTIYF	TGTGCCTGGAGCACCATGGGTCCAAGGCTCGACACCATATATTTT
12	NA	TRBV28	NA	TRBJ2-7	CASRDNSYEQYF	TGTGCCAGCCGGGACAACTCCTACGAGCAGTACTTC
16	NA	TRBV13	TRBD2	TRBJ2-1	CASSPWIAGGYNEQFF	TGTGCCAGCAGCCCGTGGATAGCGGGGGGATACAATGAGCAGTTCTTC
13	NA	TRBV11-2	TRBD1	TRBJ2-1	CASSTGTGNEQFF	TGTGCCAGCAGCACCGGGACAGGCAATGAGCAGTTCTTC
15	NA	TRBV19	NA	TRBJ2-1	CASSTTGTRNNEQFF	TGTGCCAGTAGTACGACCGGGACGAGGAATAATGAGCAGTTCTTC
16	NA	TRBV4-1	TRBD2	TRBJ2-7	CASSQEASGWTYEQYF	TGCGCCAGCAGCCAAGAGGCTAGCGGGTGGACCTACGAGCAGTACTTC
15	NA	TRBV11-1	NA	TRBJ2-2	CASSLPEGAIGELFF	TGTGCCAGCAGCTTACCAGAAGGGGCAATCGGGGAGCTGTTTTTT
17	NA	TRBV27	TRBD1	TRBJ2-2	CASGLGQGAVRGGELFF	TGTGCCAGCGGACTCGGTCAGGGGGCGGTTCGGGGCGGGGAGCTGTTTTTT
15	NA	TRBV6-5	NA	TRBJ2-7	CACAQTGDLSYEQYF	TGTGCCTGCGCCCAAACAGGAGACCTCTCCTACGAGCAGTACTTC
13	NA	TRBV2	TRBD1	TRBJ1-1	CASSEGAGTEAFF	TGTGCCAGCAGCGAGGGGGCAGGCACTGAAGCTTTCTTT
14	NA	TRBV28	NA	TRBJ1-1	CASSPNRETTEAFF	TGTGCCAGCAGTCCAAACAGGGAAACCACTGAAGCTTTCTTT
14	NA	TRBV7-9	NA	TRBJ2-7	CASSFVIPPYEQYF	TGTGCCAGCAGCTTTGTCATCCCTCCCTACGAGCAGTACTTC
18	NA	TRBV27	TRBD2	TRBJ2-3	CASSTGLAGVFGTDTQYF	TGTGCCAGCAGTACGGGACTAGCGGGAGTGTTTGGGACAGATACGCAGTATTTT
15	NA	TRBV7-6	NA	TRBJ2-3	CASSLARTHTDTQYF	TGTGCCAGCAGCTTAGCTCGGACCCATACGGATACGCAGTATTTT
12	NA	TRBV19	TRBD1	TRBJ1-2	CASSITGGGYTF	TGTGCCAGTAGTATAACAGGGGGCGGCTACACCTTC
14	NA	TRBV19	TRBD1	TRBJ2-7	CASSPGTGTDEQYF	TGTGCCAGTAGCCCCGGGACAGGGACGGACGAGCAGTACTTC
14	NA	TRBV29-1	TRBD1	TRBJ2-7	CSVTGTGGLYEQYF	TGCAGCGTCACGGGGACAGGGGGCTTGTACGAGCAGTACTTC
15	NA	TRBV19	NA	TRBJ1-5	CASSIEGYSNQPQHF	TGTGCCAGTAGTATTGAGGGTTATAGCAATCAGCCCCAGCATTTT
15	NA	TRBV5-6	NA	TRBJ1-1	CASSLGTRVFTEAFF	TGTGCCAGCAGTTTGGGAACAAGGGTATTCACTGAAGCTTTCTTT
14	once	TRBV4-1	NA	TRBJ2-7	CASSQGGRLYEQYF	TGCGCCAGCAGCCAGGGGGGACGGCTCTACGAGCAGTACTTC
14	NA	TRBV4-1	NA	TRBJ2-3	CASSQSVEPDTQYF	TGCGCCAGCAGCCAGTCTGTGGAACCGGATACGCAGTATTTT
16	once	TRBV27	NA	TRBJ2-7	CASSLTRLGISYEQYF	TGTGCCAGCAGTTTGACGCGACTAGGAATTTCTTACGAGCAGTACTTC
14	once	TRBV5-5	TRBD1	TRBJ2-7	CASSFERGPYEQYF	TGTGCCAGCAGCTTTGAGAGGGGGCCCTACGAGCAGTACTTC
14	NA	TRBV19	NA	TRBJ1-5	CASSIRDNNQPQHF	TGTGCCAGTAGTATTCGCGACAACAATCAGCCCCAGCATTTT
14	NA	TRBV6-5	NA	TRBJ1-2	CASSLGESAYGYTF	TGTGCCAGCAGTCTCGGGGAGTCGGCATATGGCTACACCTTC
14	NA	TRBV27	TRBD1	TRBJ2-3	CASQLISGGDTQYF	TGTGCCAGCCAGTTAATCTCAGGGGGAGATACGCAGTATTTT
14	NA	TRBV6-1	NA	TRBJ1-3	CASEDRFSGNTIYF	TGTGCCAGCGAAGACAGGTTCTCTGGAAACACCATATATTTT
11	NA	TRBV28	NA	TRBJ2-5	CASSREETQYF	TGTGCCAGCAGCCGAGAAGAGACCCAGTACTTC
15	NA	TRBV28	TRBD2	TRBJ2-1	CASSPRELGYNEQFF	TGTGCCAGCAGTCCGCGGGAGTTAGGGTACAATGAGCAGTTCTTC
13	NA	TRBV27	TRBD1	TRBJ1-1	CASSAQGWTEAFF	TGTGCCAGCAGTGCACAGGGGTGGACTGAAGCTTTCTTT
14	NA	TRBV5-4	TRBD2	TRBJ2-1	CASSTSESYNEQFF	TGTGCCAGCAGCACTAGCGAATCCTACAATGAGCAGTTCTTC
16	NA	TRBV29-1	TRBD2	TRBJ2-1	CSVRGTSGREENEQFF	TGCAGCGTCCGCGGGACTAGCGGGAGGGAGGAAAATGAGCAGTTCTTC
14	NA	TRBV5-4	TRBD1	TRBJ1-1	CASSPQGGGTEAFF	TGTGCCAGCAGCCCACAGGGGGGGGGAACTGAAGCTTTCTTT
15	NA	TRBV4-2	TRBD2	TRBJ2-5	CASSQDTGGDETQYF	TGTGCCAGCAGCCAAGATACGGGAGGGGATGAGACCCAGTACTTC
13	NA	TRBV6-5	NA	TRBJ2-2	CASTLGATGELFF	TGTGCCAGCACCCTAGGAGCCACCGGGGAGCTGTTTTTT
14	once	TRBV9	TRBD2	TRBJ2-7	CASSVGGSAYEQYF	TGTGCCAGCAGCGTCGGGGGGTCGGCCTACGAGCAGTACTTC
14	NA	TRBV28	NA	TRBJ1-1	CASSFPMDRTEAFF	TGTGCCAGCAGTTTCCCAATGGACCGGACTGAAGCTTTCTTT
15	NA	TRBV6-6	NA	TRBJ1-5	CASSWGQGSNQPQHF	TGTGCCAGCAGTTGGGGGCAGGGGAGCAATCAGCCCCAGCATTTT
14	NA	TRBV7-8	NA	TRBJ2-1	CASSLERFYNEQFF	TGTGCCAGCAGCTTAGAGAGGTTCTACAATGAGCAGTTCTTC
12	NA	TRBV29-1	NA	TRBJ2-5	CSVVTSQETQYF	TGCAGCGTTGTGACTTCCCAAGAGACCCAGTACTTC
15	NA	TRBV19	NA	TRBJ1-5	CASSILRNSNQPQHF	TGTGCCAGTAGTATACTCAGAAATAGCAATCAGCCCCAGCATTTT
20	NA	TRBV9	NA	TRBJ1-2	CASSSREGRERTYGFFGYTF	TGTGCCAGCAGCTCCCGTGAGGGCAGGGAGCGAACCTATGGCTTTTTTGGCTACACCTTC
12	NA	TRBV7-2	NA	TRBJ2-7	CASRPLGYEQYF	TGTGCCAGCAGGCCCCTCGGGTACGAGCAGTACTTC
19	NA	TRBV27	TRBD1	TRBJ2-7	CASSSHLGARRQGSYEQYF	TGTGCCAGCAGTTCCCACCTTGGGGCTAGGAGACAGGGATCCTACGAGCAGTACTTC
15	NA	TRBV6-5	TRBD2	TRBJ2-7	CASSYFLAGDYEQYF	TGTGCCAGCAGTTATTTTCTAGCGGGAGACTACGAGCAGTACTTC
17	NA	TRBV19	TRBD2	TRBJ2-5	CASSIDPTSGLQETQYF	TGTGCCAGTAGTATAGATCCGACTAGCGGTCTTCAAGAGACCCAGTACTTC
15	NA	TRBV9	TRBD2	TRBJ2-1	CASSVAGLAGGEQFF	TGTGCCAGCAGCGTAGCCGGGCTAGCGGGTGGTGAGCAGTTCTTC
16	NA	TRBV9	NA	TRBJ2-5	CASSVAGQHGSGEQYF	TGTGCCAGCAGCGTAGCCGGCCAACATGGGTCCGGGGAGCAGTACTTC
12	once	TRBV7-9	NA	TRBJ2-5	CASQTGQETQYF	TGTGCCAGCCAAACAGGACAAGAGACCCAGTACTTC
16	NA	TRBV6-4	NA	TRBJ1-4	CASSEPRQATNEKLFF	TGTGCCAGCAGTGAGCCGAGACAGGCAACTAATGAAAAACTGTTTTTT
14	NA	TRBV7-3	NA	TRBJ2-1	CASSLGGSYNEQFF	TGTGCCAGCAGCTTAGGGGGCTCCTACAATGAGCAGTTCTTC
14	NA	TRBV13	TRBD1	TRBJ2-7	CASRGDSRGSEQYF	TGTGCCAGCAGGGGGGACAGCCGAGGATCCGAGCAGTACTTC
15	NA	TRBV27	TRBD1	TRBJ2-7	CASSPVGTGEYEQYF	TGTGCCAGCAGTCCCGTCGGGACAGGAGAGTACGAGCAGTACTTC
14	NA	TRBV7-9	NA	TRBJ2-3	CASSSALRALTQYF	TGTGCCAGCAGCTCCGCTTTAAGGGCTCTTACGCAGTATTTT
17	NA	TRBV4-2	NA	TRBJ1-4	CASSQDPTQGEGEKLFF	TGTGCCAGCAGCCAAGACCCCACACAGGGCGAGGGTGAAAAACTGTTTTTT
14	NA	TRBV19	NA	TRBJ2-6	CATELTSGANVLTF	TGTGCCACCGAACTGACCTCTGGGGCCAACGTCCTGACTTTC